This T cell receptor beta chain was profiled in a study of blood T cell repertoires in COVID-19. Study background: PBMCs, B-cell-depleted T cells, or T cells provided the cDNA or gDNA that made up the material.

This clone was recorded only once. V was pared by 0 bases and J by 5 bases, with 2 bases of the junction left unmatched. Germline values: CDR1 SGHRS, CDR2 YFSETQ. CDR3 size: 14 residues. This table comes from immunoSEQ multiplex PCR, and its TCRdb copy is limited to in-frame clones, with some not included. The table includes roughly 40,000 clones, around 82% detected once. Sequencing input: peripheral blood. This TCR came from a human donor in a cohort sampled during active COVID-19. The J gene is TRBJ2-1, the V gene TRBV5-1, with 7 bases that match TRBD2. CDR3 bases: TGCGCCAGCAGCTTGGAGGCGGGGGACAATGAGCAGTTCTTC. Protein product: CASSLEAGDNEQFF.